This T cell receptor beta chain stems from a study of blood T cell repertoires in COVID-19. About the research overall: Both acute and convalescent COVID-19 samples were obtained from the United States, Italy and Spain. The analysed material was cDNA or gDNA that came from T cells, B-cell-depleted T cells, or PBMCs.

In the study's own analysis: From reference gene primer amplification, estimates of nucleated cell counts were derived. Method: immunoSEQ multiplex PCR; TCRdb's copy keeps in-frame clones and lacks some. The V and J calls and clone size are taken from that table; D and trimming were inferred from the DNA. Among about 90,000 clones listed, approximately 84% were seen once. Deletions cut 5 bases from V and 1 base from J, with 17 bases between. The CDR3 has 16 residues. CDR1 and CDR2 (germline): SGHTA, FQGNSA. This clone came up once. The origin of this receptor is a man older than 75 with active or convalescent COVID-19. Sequenced material: peripheral blood. The chain has TRBV7-2 and TRBJ1-1; tentative D call: TRBD1 (6 bases). The CDR3 loop reads CASSIRRTGTNTEAFF. CDR3 in DNA: TGTGCCAGCAGCATCCGGCGAACAGGGACGAACACTGAAGCTTTCTTT.